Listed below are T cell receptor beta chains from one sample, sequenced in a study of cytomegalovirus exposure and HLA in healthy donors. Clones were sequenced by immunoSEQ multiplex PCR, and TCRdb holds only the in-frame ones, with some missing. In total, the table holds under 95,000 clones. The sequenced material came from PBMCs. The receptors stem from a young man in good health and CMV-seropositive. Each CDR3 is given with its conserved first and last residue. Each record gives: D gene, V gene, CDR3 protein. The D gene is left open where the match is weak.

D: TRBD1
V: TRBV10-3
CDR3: CAISGGQFYEQYF

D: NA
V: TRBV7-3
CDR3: CASSPTGVNSPLHF

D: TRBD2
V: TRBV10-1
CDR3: CASSECLAGGPSPTYNEQFF

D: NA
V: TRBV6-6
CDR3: CASSYVTGVDTEAFF

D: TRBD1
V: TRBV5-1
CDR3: CASSLAGTGITGELFF

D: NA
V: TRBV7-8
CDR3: CASSLNAGGAFF

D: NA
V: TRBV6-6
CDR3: CASGKTGFNEKLFF

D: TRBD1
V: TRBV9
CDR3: CASSSPWNRGQSADTQYF

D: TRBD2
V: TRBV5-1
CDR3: CASSLGLAGGHNEQFF

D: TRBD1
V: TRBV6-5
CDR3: CASSVGGQGVEQYF

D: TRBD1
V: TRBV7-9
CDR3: CASSLVGTGGYGYTF

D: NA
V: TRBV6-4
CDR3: CASSGTNTGELFF

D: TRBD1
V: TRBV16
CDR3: CASSQADRGYEQYF

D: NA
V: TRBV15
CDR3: CATSRGGEPYEQYF

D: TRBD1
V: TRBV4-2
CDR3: CASSQEGDRENEQYF

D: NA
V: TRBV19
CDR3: CASSTGGRGTGELFF

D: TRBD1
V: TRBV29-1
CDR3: CSVRGGQGVDEQYF

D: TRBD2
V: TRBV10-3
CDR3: CAISVGTSGNEQFF

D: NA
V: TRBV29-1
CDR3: CSVEEVLPSGGYGYTF

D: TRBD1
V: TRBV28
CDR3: CASSLMTGGTEAFF

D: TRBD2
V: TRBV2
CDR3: CASLFASGSREQYF

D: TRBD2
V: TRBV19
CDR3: CASKEGLAGIETQYF

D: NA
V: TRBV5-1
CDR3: CASSLGQRSNTGELFF

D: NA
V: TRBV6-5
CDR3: CASSSQGGQTQYF

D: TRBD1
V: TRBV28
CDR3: CASSLDRVYEQYF

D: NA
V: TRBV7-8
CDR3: CASSLGSLLTF

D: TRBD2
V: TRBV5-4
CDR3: CASSPGTSGRAQETQYF

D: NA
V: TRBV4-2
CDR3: CASSIGSGIGGNTIYF

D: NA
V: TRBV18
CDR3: CASSLAGGTDTQYF